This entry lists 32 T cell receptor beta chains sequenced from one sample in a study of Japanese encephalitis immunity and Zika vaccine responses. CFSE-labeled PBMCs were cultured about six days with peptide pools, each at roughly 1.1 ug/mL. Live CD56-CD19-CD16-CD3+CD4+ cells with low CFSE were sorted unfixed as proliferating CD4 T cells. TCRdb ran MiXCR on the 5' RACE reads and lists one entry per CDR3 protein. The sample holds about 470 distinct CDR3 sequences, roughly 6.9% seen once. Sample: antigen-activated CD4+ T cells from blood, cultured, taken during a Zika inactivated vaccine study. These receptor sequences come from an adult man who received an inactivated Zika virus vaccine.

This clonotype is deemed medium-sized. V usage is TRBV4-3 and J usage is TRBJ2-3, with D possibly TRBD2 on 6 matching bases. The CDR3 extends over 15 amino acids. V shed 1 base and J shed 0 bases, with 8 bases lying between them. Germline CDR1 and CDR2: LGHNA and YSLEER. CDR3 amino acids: CASSQGGVSTDTQYF. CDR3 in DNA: TGCGCCAGCAGCCAAGGGGGGGTTAGCACAGATACGCAGTATTTT.

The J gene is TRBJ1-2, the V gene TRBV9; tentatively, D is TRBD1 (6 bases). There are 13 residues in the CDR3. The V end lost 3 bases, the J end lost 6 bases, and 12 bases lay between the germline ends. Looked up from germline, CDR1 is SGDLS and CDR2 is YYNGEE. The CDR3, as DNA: TGTGCCAGCAGCGCACCAGGGGTTCATGGCTACACCTTC. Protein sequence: CASSAPGVHGYTF. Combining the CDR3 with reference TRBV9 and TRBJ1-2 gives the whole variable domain DSGVTQTPKHLITATGQRVTLRCSPRSGDLSVYWYQQSLDQGLQFLIQYYNGEERAKGNILERFSAQQFPDLHSELNLSSLELGDSALYFCASSAPGVHGYTFGSGTRLTVV.

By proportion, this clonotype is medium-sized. The CDR3 is CASSPWSNQPQHF. As DNA, the CDR3 is TGTGCCAGCAGCCCATGGAGCAATCAGCCCCAGCATTTT. This chain joins TRBV6-1 and TRBJ1-5; D is unresolved. The CDR3 contains 13 residues. V was trimmed by 6 bases and J by 1 base, leaving 7 bases between them. Germline values: CDR1 MNHNS, CDR2 SASEGT.

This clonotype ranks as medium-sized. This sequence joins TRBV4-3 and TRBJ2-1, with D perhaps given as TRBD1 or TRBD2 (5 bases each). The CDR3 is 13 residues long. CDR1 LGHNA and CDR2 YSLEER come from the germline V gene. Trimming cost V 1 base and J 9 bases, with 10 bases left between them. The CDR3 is CASSQVGESEQFF. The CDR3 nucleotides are TGCGCCAGCAGCCAAGTAGGGGAGAGTGAGCAGTTCTTC.

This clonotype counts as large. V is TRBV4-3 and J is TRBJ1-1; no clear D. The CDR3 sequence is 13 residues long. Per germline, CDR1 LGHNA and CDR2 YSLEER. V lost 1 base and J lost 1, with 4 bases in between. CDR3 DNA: TGCGCCAGCAGCCAAGTTGGGAACACTGAAGCTTTCTTT. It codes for CASSQVGNTEAFF.

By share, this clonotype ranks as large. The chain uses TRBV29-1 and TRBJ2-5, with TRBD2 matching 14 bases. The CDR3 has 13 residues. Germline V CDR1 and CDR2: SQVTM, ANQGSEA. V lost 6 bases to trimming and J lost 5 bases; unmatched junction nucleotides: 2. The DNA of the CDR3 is TGCAGCGTGAGGACTAGCGGGGGGGAGACCCAGTACTTC. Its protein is CSVRTSGGETQYF.

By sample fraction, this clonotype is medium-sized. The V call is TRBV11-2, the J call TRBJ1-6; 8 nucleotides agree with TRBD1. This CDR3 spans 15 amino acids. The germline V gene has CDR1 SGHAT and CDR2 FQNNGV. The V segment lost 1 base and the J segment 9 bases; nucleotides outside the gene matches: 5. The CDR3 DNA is TGTGCCAGCAGCTTAGCGACAGGGGAAACTTCACCCCTCCACTTT. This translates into CASSLATGETSPLHF. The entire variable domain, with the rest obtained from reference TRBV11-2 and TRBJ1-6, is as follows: EAGVAQSPRYKIIEKRQSVAFWCNPISGHATLYWYQQILGQGPKLLIQFQNNGVVDDSQLPKDRFSAERLKGVDSTLKIQPAKLEDSAVYLCASSLATGETSPLHFGNGTRLTVT.

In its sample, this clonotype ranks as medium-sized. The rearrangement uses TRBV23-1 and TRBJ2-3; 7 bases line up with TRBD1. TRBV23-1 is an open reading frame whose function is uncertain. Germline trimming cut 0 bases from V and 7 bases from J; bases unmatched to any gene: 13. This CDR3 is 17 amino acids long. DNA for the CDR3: TGCGCCAGCAGTCAATCTTTGAGGGGGCGAGTTTCAAATACGCAGTATTTT. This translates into CASSQSLRGRVSNTQYF.

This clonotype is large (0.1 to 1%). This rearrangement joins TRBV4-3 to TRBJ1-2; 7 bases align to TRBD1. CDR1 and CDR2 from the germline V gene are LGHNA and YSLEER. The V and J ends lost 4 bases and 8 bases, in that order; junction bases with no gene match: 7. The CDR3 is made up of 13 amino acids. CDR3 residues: CASSLPQGSGYTF. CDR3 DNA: TGCGCCAGCAGCCTACCACAGGGGAGCGGCTACACCTTC.

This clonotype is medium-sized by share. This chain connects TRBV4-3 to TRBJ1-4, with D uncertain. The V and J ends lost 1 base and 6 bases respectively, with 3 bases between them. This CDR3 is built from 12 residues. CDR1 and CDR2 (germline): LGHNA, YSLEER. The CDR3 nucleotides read TGCGCCAGCAGCCAAGCCGATGAAAAACTGTTTTTT. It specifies CASSQADEKLFF.

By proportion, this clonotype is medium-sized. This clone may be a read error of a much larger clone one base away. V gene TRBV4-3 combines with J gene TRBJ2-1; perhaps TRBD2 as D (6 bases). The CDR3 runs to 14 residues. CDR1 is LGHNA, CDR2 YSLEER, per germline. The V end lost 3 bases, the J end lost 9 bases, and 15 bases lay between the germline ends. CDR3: CASSQVGDFREQFF. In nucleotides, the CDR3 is TGCGCCAGCAGCCAGGTTGGGGACTTTCGTGAGCAGTTCTTC.

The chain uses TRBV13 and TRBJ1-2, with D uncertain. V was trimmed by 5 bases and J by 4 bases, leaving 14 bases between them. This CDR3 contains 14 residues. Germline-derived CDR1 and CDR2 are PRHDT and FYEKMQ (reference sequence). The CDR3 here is CASSVMGLSYGYTF. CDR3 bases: TGTGCCAGCAGCGTTATGGGCCTTTCCTATGGCTACACCTTC.

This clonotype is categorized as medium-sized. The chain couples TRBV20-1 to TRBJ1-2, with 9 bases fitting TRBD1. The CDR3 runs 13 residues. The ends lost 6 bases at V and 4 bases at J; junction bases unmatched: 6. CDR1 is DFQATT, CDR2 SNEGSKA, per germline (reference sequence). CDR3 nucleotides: TGCAGTGCCGACCAGACAGGGGGCTATGGCTACACCTTC. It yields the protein CSADQTGGYGYTF.

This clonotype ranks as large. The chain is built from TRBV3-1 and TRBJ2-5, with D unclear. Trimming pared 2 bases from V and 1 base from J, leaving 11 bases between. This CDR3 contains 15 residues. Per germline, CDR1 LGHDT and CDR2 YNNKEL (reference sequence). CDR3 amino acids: CASSQSAGSQETQYF. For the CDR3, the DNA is TGTGCCAGCAGCCAAAGTGCAGGTTCCCAAGAGACCCAGTACTTC.

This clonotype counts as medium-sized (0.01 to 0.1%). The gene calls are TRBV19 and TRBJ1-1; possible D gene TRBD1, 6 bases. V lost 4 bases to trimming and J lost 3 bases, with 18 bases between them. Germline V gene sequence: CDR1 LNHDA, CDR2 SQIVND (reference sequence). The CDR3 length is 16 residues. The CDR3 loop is CASSKATGRWDTEAFF. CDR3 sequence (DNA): TGTGCCAGTAGTAAGGCCACAGGGAGATGGGACACTGAAGCTTTCTTT.

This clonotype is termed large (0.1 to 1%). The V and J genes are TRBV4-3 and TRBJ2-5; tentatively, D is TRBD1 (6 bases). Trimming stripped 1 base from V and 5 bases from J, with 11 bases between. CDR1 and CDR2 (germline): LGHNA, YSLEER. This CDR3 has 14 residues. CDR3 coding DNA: TGCGCCAGCAGCCAAGGGGGGCCCGGGGAGACCCAGTACTTC. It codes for CASSQGGPGETQYF.

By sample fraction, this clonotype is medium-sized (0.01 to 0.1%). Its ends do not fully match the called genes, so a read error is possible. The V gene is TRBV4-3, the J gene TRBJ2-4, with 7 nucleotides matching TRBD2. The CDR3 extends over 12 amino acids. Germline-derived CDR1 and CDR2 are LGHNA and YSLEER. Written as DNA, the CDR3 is TGCGCCAGCAGCTTCGGTGGGGGGGAGAGATTTTTC. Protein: CASSFGGGERFF.

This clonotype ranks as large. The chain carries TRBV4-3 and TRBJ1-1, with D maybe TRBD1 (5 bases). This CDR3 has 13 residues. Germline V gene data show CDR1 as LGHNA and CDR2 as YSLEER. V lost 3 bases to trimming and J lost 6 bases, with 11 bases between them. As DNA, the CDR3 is TGCGCCAGCAGCCATCTAGGGGATTCTGAAGCTTTCTTT. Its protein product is CASSHLGDSEAFF.

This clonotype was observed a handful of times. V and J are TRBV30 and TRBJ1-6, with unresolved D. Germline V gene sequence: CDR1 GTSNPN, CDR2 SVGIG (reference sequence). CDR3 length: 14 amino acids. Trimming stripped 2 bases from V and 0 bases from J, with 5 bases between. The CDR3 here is CAWSYSSYNSPLHF. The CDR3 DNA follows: TGTGCCTGGAGTTACAGCTCCTATAATTCACCCCTCCACTTT.

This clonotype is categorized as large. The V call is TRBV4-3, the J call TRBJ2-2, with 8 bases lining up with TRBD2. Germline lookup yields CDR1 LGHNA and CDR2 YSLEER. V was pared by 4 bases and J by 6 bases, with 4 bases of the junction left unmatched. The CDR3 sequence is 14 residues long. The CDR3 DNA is TGCGCCAGCAGCCGAGCGGGGGTCGCCGGGGAGCTGTTTTTT. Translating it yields CASSRAGVAGELFF.

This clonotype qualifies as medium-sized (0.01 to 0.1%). The CDR3 nucleotides read TGCGCCAGCAGAGGGGGATTCAGTGATTCACCCCTCCACTTT. This codes for CASRGGFSDSPLHF. This chain connects TRBV4-3 to TRBJ1-6; possible D gene TRBD1, 6 bases. The V gene's germline CDR1 is LGHNA and CDR2 YSLEER. Trimming took 6 bases from V and 8 from J, leaving 14 bases between them. The CDR3 is made up of 14 amino acids.

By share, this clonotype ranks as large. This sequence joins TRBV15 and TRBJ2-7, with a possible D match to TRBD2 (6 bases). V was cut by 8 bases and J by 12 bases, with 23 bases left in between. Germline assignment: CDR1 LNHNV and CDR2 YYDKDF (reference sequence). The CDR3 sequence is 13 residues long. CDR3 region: CATGRGTCHPLYV. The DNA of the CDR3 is TGTGCCACCGGGAGAGGGACTTGTCACCCTCTGTACGTC.

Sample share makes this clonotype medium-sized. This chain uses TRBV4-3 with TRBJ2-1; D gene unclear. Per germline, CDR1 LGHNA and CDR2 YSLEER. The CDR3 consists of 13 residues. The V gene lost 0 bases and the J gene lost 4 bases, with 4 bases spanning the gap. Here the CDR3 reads CASSQEGYNEQFF. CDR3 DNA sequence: TGCGCCAGCAGCCAAGAGGGTTACAATGAGCAGTTCTTC.

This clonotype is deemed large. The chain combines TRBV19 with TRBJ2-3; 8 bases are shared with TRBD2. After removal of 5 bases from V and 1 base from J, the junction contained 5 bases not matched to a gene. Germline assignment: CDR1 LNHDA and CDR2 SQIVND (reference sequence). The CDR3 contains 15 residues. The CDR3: CASSPRGGGTDTQYF. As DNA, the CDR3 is TGTGCCAGTAGTCCTCGGGGGGGGGGCACAGATACGCAGTATTTT.

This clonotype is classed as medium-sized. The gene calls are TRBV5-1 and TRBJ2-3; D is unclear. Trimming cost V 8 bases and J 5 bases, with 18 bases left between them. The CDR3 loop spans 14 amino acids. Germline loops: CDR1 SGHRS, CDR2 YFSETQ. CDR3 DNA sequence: TGCGCCAGTACCGACGCCGTGATGGGAGATACGCAGTATTTT. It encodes CASTDAVMGDTQYF.

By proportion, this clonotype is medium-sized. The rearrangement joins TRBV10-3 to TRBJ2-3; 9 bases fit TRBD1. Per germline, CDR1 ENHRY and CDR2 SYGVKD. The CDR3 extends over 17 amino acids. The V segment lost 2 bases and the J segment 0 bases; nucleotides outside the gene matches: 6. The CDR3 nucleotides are TGTGCCATCAGTGAGCTCGGGACAGGGATAAGCACAGATACGCAGTATTTT. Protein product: CAISELGTGISTDTQYF.

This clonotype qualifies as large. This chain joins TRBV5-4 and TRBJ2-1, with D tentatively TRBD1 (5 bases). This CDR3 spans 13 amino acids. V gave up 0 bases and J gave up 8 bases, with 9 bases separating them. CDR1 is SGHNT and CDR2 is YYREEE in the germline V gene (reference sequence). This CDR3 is CASSLGGSDEQFF. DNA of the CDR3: TGTGCCAGCAGCTTGGGGGGCTCCGATGAGCAGTTCTTC.

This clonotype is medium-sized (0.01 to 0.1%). CDR3 in DNA: TGTGCCAGCAGCGGTATCTCCCCCCAGCATTTT. It encodes CASSGISPQHF. The chain combines TRBV6-1 with TRBJ1-5; D call uncertain. Germline-derived CDR1 and CDR2 are MNHNS and SASEGT. The CDR3 has 11 amino acids. V lost 6 bases to trimming and J lost 10 bases, with 10 bases between them.

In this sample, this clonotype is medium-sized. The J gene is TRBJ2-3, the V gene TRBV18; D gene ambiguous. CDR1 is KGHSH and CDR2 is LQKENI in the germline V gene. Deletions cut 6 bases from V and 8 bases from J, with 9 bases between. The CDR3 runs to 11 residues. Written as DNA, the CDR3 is TGTGCCAGCTCCCCGGGTTTTACGCAGTATTTT. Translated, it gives CASSPGFTQYF.

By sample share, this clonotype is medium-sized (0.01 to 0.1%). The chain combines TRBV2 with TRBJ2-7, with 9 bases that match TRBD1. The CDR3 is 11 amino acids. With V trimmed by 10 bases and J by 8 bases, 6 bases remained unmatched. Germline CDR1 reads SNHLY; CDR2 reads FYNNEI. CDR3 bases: TGTGCCACCGGGACAGGGCTTAAGCAGTACGTC. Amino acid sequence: CATGTGLKQYV.

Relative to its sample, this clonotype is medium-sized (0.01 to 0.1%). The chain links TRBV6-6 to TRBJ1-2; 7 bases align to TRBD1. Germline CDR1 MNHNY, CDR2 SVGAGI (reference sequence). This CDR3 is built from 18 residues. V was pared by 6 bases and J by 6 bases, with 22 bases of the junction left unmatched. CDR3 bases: TGTGCCAGCAGCGTCACCGCCTACTCCTCCGGGACAGAAAATGGCTACACCTTC. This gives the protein CASSVTAYSSGTENGYTF.

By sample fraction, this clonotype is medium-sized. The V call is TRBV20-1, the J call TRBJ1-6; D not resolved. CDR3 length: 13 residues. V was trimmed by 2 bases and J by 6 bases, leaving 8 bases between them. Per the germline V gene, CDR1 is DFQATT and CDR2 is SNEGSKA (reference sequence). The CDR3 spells CSARQDPNSPLHF. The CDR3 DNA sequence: TGCAGTGCTAGACAGGACCCTAATTCACCCCTCCACTTT.